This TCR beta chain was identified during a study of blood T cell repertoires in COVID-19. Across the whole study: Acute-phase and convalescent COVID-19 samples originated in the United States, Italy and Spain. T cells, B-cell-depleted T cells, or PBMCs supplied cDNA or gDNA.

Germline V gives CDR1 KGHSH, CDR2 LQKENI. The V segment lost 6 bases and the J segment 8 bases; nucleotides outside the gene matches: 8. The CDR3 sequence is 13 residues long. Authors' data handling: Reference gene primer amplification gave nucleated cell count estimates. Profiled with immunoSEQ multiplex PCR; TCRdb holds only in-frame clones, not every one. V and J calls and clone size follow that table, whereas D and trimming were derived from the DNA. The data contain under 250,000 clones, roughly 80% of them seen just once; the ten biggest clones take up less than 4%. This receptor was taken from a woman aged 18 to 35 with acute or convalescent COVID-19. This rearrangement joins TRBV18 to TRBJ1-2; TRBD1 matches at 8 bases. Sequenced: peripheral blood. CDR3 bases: TGTGCCAGCTCCCAGGACAGGGACAGGGGCTACACCTTC. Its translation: CASSQDRDRGYTF.